Listed here are 29 T cell receptor beta chains from one sample, sequenced in a study of T cell responses to AZD1222 COVID-19 vaccine. Repertoires were generated with immunoSEQ multiplex PCR, while TCRdb's copy carries only in-frame clones and drops some. This sample has over 150,000 clones, with approximately 94% found just once. The sequencing here drew on peripheral blood, taken 28 days after the second AZD1222 dose. The source of these receptors is an adult who received the AZD1222 COVID-19 vaccine.

Here the CDR3 reads CASSFQGYQETQYF. The CDR3 region has the DNA TGTGCCAGCAGTTTTCAGGGTTACCAAGAGACCCAGTACTTC. The V call is TRBV28, the J call TRBJ2-5; tentatively, D is TRBD1 (5 bases). Germline CDR1 is MDHEN and CDR2 is SYDVKM. V was clipped by 3 bases and J by 0 bases, with 8 bases between them. This CDR3 comprises 14 residues.

V and J are TRBV12-5 and TRBJ1-5, with D perhaps TRBD1 (6 bases). V shed 5 bases and J shed 6 bases, with 20 bases lying between them. This CDR3 contains 16 residues. Per the germline V gene, CDR1 is LGHNT and CDR2 is FRNRAP. CDR3 region: CASGHRDIWGTQPQHF. The CDR3 coding sequence is TGTGCTAGTGGTCACCGGGACATTTGGGGGACTCAGCCCCAGCATTTT.

This clone was counted a single time. The chain is built from TRBV9 and TRBJ1-2; D possibly corresponds to TRBD1 (5 bases). Germline lookup yields CDR1 SGDLS and CDR2 YYNGEE. The CDR3 consists of 15 residues. V lost 4 bases to trimming and J lost 0 bases, with 13 bases between them. The DNA of the CDR3 is TGTGCCAGCAGCCTCGCGGGGGAACCTAACTATGGCTACACCTTC. It specifies CASSLAGEPNYGYTF.

V gene TRBV2 combines with J gene TRBJ1-5, with D unclear. The germline CDR1 and CDR2 sequences are SNHLY and FYNNEI. Between the trimmed V and J ends, which lost 3 bases and 6 bases, there was a span of 12 bases. This CDR3 spans 14 amino acids. The CDR3 DNA is TGTGCCAGCAGTGAGAGGAGGGAGGTTCAGCCCCAGCATTTT. As protein: CASSERREVQPQHF.

The CDR3 loop reads CASSPAAGRNTEAFF. In DNA, the CDR3 is TGTGCCAGCTCACCCGCGGCAGGGAGAAACACTGAAGCTTTCTTT. The chain uses TRBV18 and TRBJ1-1; a possible D gene is TRBD1 (5 bases). The CDR3 is made up of 15 amino acids. Trimming took 3 bases from V and 2 from J, leaving 13 bases between them. CDR1 and CDR2 from the germline V gene are KGHSH and LQKENI.

This clone has just one count. This chain uses TRBV5-1 with TRBJ2-7; 10 bases are a match to TRBD1. The CDR3 is 15 amino acids. From germline, CDR1 is SGHRS and CDR2 YFSETQ. J gave up 2 bases and V 4 bases, and 6 bases lay outside the gene matches. CDR3 residues: CASSNGQGVTYEQYF. Written as DNA, the CDR3 is TGCGCCAGCAGCAACGGACAGGGGGTAACCTACGAGCAGTACTTC.

This chain joins TRBV11-3 and TRBJ2-5; possible D gene TRBD1, 5 bases. From germline, CDR1 is SGHNT and CDR2 YENEEA. The length of the CDR3 is 14 residues. Trimming took off 5 bases at V and 5 bases at J, with 15 bases between the two ends. CDR3 sequence reads: CASSKSQGSETQYF. CDR3 sequence (DNA): TGTGCCAGCAGCAAATCCCAGGGTAGCGAGACCCAGTACTTC.

The chain joins TRBV5-1 to TRBJ2-5; no clear D. This CDR3 spans 11 amino acids. Trimming left V 7 bases short and J 3 bases short, with 7 bases between. Germline assignment: CDR1 SGHRS and CDR2 YFSETQ. CDR3 residues: CASATKETQYF. DNA for the CDR3: TGCGCCAGCGCTACGAAAGAGACCCAGTACTTC.

The rearrangement links TRBV7-2 to TRBJ2-7; D is unclear. Germline V gives CDR1 SGHTA, CDR2 FQGNSA. V dropped 0 bases and J dropped 0 bases, with 15 bases sitting between them. There are 17 residues in the CDR3. CDR3 loop: CASSLAVRSQHSYEQYF. DNA of the CDR3: TGTGCCAGCAGCTTAGCGGTCAGATCCCAACACTCCTACGAGCAGTACTTC.

The rearrangement links TRBV5-1 to TRBJ1-5; D is possibly TRBD1 (5 bases). This CDR3 has 15 amino acids. V dropped 4 bases and J dropped 0 bases, with 11 bases sitting between them. CDR1 is SGHRS and CDR2 is YFSETQ in the germline V gene. The DNA of the CDR3 is TGCGCCAGCAGCCCGGCCGGGGGTAGCAATCAGCCCCAGCATTTT. Encoded protein: CASSPAGGSNQPQHF.

The chain is built from TRBV2 and TRBJ1-5; TRBD1 matches at 7 bases. The CDR3 runs 15 residues. The J segment lost 0 bases and the V segment lost 6 bases, leaving 5 bases of the junction unmatched. CDR1 is SNHLY and CDR2 is FYNNEI in the germline V gene. The CDR3 reads CASSRDRNSNQPQHF. The CDR3 DNA reads as TGTGCCAGCAGCCGGGACAGAAATAGCAATCAGCCCCAGCATTTT.

V and J are TRBV4-1 and TRBJ1-2; D unresolved. CDR1 and CDR2 from the germline V gene are MGHRA and YSYEKL. V dropped 1 base and J dropped 4 bases, with 10 bases sitting between them. There are 14 residues in the CDR3. The CDR3 reads CASSQVGSSYGYTF. CDR3 nucleotides: TGCGCCAGCAGCCAAGTGGGTTCCAGCTATGGCTACACCTTC.

V gene TRBV5-8 combines with J gene TRBJ1-5, with TRBD1 as a possible D gene (5 bases). Germline values: CDR1 SGHTS, CDR2 YDEGEE. The CDR3 contains 14 residues. V dropped 4 bases and J dropped 6 bases, with 14 bases sitting between them. This CDR3 is CASSLWGKLQPQHF. CDR3 DNA: TGTGCCAGCAGCCTATGGGGCAAACTTCAGCCCCAGCATTTT.

This clone has a single count. The V and J genes are TRBV10-3 and TRBJ1-1, with D perhaps TRBD1 (5 bases). The CDR3 has 15 residues. Between the trimmed V and J ends, which lost 6 bases and 1 base, there was a span of 15 bases. Looked up from germline, CDR1 is ENHRY and CDR2 is SYGVKD. CDR3 loop: CAIRDPGTANTEAFF. The CDR3 bases are TGTGCCATCAGGGACCCCGGGACGGCGAACACTGAAGCTTTCTTT.

V is TRBV5-6 and J is TRBJ1-2; TRBD1 agrees at 9 bases. J lost 0 bases, V lost 4 bases, and 4 bases had no gene match. The CDR3 sequence is 15 residues long. From germline, CDR1 is SGHDT and CDR2 YYEEEE. As DNA, the CDR3 is TGTGCCAGCAGCCCACAGGGGGCTACTAACTATGGCTACACCTTC. Residues: CASSPQGATNYGYTF.

This rearrangement joins TRBV18 to TRBJ2-5, with 12 bases fitting TRBD1. Germline assignment: CDR1 KGHSH and CDR2 LQKENI. The V segment lost 3 bases and the J segment 7 bases; nucleotides outside the gene matches: 9. The CDR3 is 16 amino acids. DNA of the CDR3: TGTGCCAGCTCACCCTCGGGACAGGGGGCTCGCGGGACCCAGTACTTC. It codes for CASSPSGQGARGTQYF.

This clone appeared a single time. The chain uses TRBV4-1 and TRBJ2-7, with TRBD1 identical over 8 bases. This CDR3 spans 15 amino acids. V lost 0 bases, J lost 3 bases, and 4 bases stayed unmatched. The germline gives CDR1 MGHRA, CDR2 YSYEKL. The CDR3, as DNA: TGCGCCAGCAGCCAAGATATAGGACAGGGCTACGAGCAGTACTTC. It specifies CASSQDIGQGYEQYF.

The chain employs TRBV2 and TRBJ2-7, with 8 nucleotides matching TRBD1. Germline CDR1 reads SNHLY; CDR2 reads FYNNEI. J was trimmed by 4 bases and V by 6 bases; bases with no gene match: 2. This CDR3 is 12 amino acids long. The CDR3 loop is CASSRTGYEQYF. The CDR3 bases are TGTGCCAGCAGCCGGACAGGGTACGAGCAGTACTTC.

The V and J genes are TRBV5-1 and TRBJ1-1, with D hard to call. V was trimmed by 4 bases and J by 0 bases, leaving 22 bases between them. This CDR3 is built from 18 residues. Germline CDR1 and CDR2: SGHRS and YFSETQ. In nucleotides, the CDR3 is TGCGCCAGCAGCCCCTCCTGGGGTACAGTCCCTATGAACACTGAAGCTTTCTTT. It encodes CASSPSWGTVPMNTEAFF.

The chain has TRBV11-2 and TRBJ2-3; TRBD2 agrees at 7 bases. Germline CDR1 and CDR2: SGHAT and FQNNGV. The CDR3 runs 17 residues. The ends lost 4 bases at V and 1 base at J; junction bases unmatched: 11. DNA of the CDR3: TGTGCCAGCAGCTCCGATGCGGGGGACTATCGCACAGATACGCAGTATTTT. This gives the protein CASSSDAGDYRTDTQYF. The whole variable domain, filled in from reference TRBV11-2 and TRBJ2-3, reads EAGVAQSPRYKIIEKRQSVAFWCNPISGHATLYWYQQILGQGPKLLIQFQNNGVVDDSQLPKDRFSAERLKGVDSTLKIQPAKLEDSAVYLCASSSDAGDYRTDTQYFGPGTRLTVL.

This chain links TRBV4-1 with TRBJ1-1, with unresolved D. V was clipped by 4 bases and J by 2 bases, with 20 bases between them. The CDR3 is 17 amino acids. In germline, CDR1 is MGHRA, CDR2 YSYEKL. This chain's CDR3 is CASSLERARSLNTEAFF. As DNA, the CDR3 is TGCGCCAGCAGCCTCGAGAGGGCTCGGAGCCTCAACACTGAAGCTTTCTTT.

The CDR3 spells CASSLWTSGGEETQYF. As DNA, the CDR3 is TGTGCCAGCAGCCTATGGACTAGCGGGGGGGAAGAGACCCAGTACTTC. The genes are TRBV3-1 (or the pseudogene TRBV3-2) and TRBJ2-5; TRBD2 agrees at 15 bases. This CDR3 comprises 16 residues. Losses at the gene ends were 4 bases for V and 3 bases for J; bases not matched to a gene: 3. Germline lookup yields CDR1 LGHDT and CDR2 YNNKEL (reference sequence).

The rearrangement joins TRBV5-1 to TRBJ1-1; no clear D. Germline assignment: CDR1 SGHRS and CDR2 YFSETQ. CDR3 length: 13 residues. Deletions cut 0 bases from V and 4 bases from J, with 7 bases between. This CDR3 is CASSLAVVTEAFF. The CDR3 DNA sequence: TGCGCCAGCAGCTTGGCCGTCGTCACTGAAGCTTTCTTT.

This clone appeared once. The chain has TRBV6-6 and TRBJ1-5; D unresolved. V lost 8 bases to trimming and J lost 5 bases, with 10 bases between them. The germline V gene has CDR1 MNHNY and CDR2 SVGAGI (reference sequence). The CDR3 has 12 amino acids. Here the CDR3 DNA reads TGTGCCAGCGAGGGATCCGATCAGCCCCAGCATTTT. Amino acid sequence: CASEGSDQPQHF.

The chain joins TRBV15 to TRBJ2-6; D perhaps matches TRBD1 (6 bases). CDR1 is LNHNV, CDR2 YYDKDF, per germline (reference sequence). The CDR3 consists of 15 residues. With 1 base removed from V and 3 bases from J, the gap between germline ends came to 7 bases. CDR3 bases: TGTGCCACCAGCAGAGCACAGGGTGGGGCCAACGTCCTGACTTTC. Its protein is CATSRAQGGANVLTF. Combining the CDR3 with reference TRBV15 and TRBJ2-6 gives the whole variable domain DAMVIQNPRYQVTQFGKPVTLSCSQTLNHNVMYWYQQKSSQAPKLLFHYYDKDFNNEADTPDNFQSRRPNTSFCFLDIRSPGLGDTAMYLCATSRAQGGANVLTFGAGSRLTVL.

V gene TRBV15 combines with J gene TRBJ1-3; D perhaps matches TRBD1 (5 bases). The CDR3 is 17 residues long. CDR1 is LNHNV, CDR2 YYDKDF, per germline (reference sequence). V lost 1 base and J 0 bases, leaving 13 bases between the germline ends. CDR3 protein: CATSRGEAGGSGNTIYF. As DNA, the CDR3 is TGTGCCACCAGCAGAGGGGAGGCGGGGGGCTCTGGAAACACCATATATTTT.

J is TRBJ1-2 and V is TRBV9, with 8 bases matching TRBD1. Germline loops: CDR1 SGDLS, CDR2 YYNGEE. J lost 8 bases, V lost 2 bases, and 8 bases had no gene match. This CDR3 has 14 residues. CDR3 coding DNA: TGTGCCAGCAGCGTGACAGGGGCGCGTGACGGCTACACCTTC. Its translation: CASSVTGARDGYTF.

This chain links TRBV6-5 with TRBJ2-2; TRBD1 agrees at 7 bases. Germline V CDR1 and CDR2: MNHEY, SVGAGI. The CDR3 extends over 15 amino acids. Losses at the gene ends were 6 bases for V and 4 bases for J; bases not matched to a gene: 8. The CDR3 coding sequence is TGTGCCAGCAGCCGGGACAGATGGACCACCGGGGAGCTGTTTTTT. This gives the protein CASSRDRWTTGELFF.

The chain is built from TRBV29-1 and TRBJ1-1; D ambiguous. CDR3 length equals 13 residues. Germline V gene lookup returns CDR1 SQVTM and CDR2 ANQGSEA. V shed 3 bases and J shed 7 bases, with 15 bases lying between them. CDR3: CSVDVRQKFEAFF. The CDR3 nucleotides read TGCAGCGTTGATGTCCGGCAGAAGTTTGAAGCTTTCTTT.